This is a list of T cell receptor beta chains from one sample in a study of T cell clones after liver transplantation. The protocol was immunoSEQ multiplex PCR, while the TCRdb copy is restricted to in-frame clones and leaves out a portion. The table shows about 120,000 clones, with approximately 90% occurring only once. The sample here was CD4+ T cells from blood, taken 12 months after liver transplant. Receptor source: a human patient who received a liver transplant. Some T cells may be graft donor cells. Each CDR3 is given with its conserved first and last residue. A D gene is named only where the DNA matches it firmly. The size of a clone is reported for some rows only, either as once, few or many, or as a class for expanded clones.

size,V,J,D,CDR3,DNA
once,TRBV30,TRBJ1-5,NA,CAWSRVGTENQPQHF,TGTGCCTGGAGTCGCGTAGGGACGGAGAATCAGCCCCAGCATTTT
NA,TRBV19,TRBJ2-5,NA,CASSIGAPTRETQYF,TGTGCCAGTAGTATAGGGGCACCCACCCGGGAGACCCAGTACTTC
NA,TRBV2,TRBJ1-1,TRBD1,CASSRIGQGGTEAFF,TGTGCCAGCAGTAGGATCGGACAGGGCGGCACTGAAGCTTTCTTT
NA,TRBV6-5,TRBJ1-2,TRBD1,CASSYLAGWTGDGYTF,TGTGCCAGCAGTTACCTAGCGGGGTGGACAGGGGACGGCTACACCTTC
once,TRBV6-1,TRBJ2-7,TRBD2,CASSLAGMSYEQYF,TGTGCCAGCAGCTTAGCGGGGATGTCCTACGAGCAGTACTTC
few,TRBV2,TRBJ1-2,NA,CASVRPEGYNYGYTF,TGTGCCAGTGTTCGACCGGAGGGGTACAACTATGGCTACACCTTC
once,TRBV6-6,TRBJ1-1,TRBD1,CASREPGGPEAFF,TGTGCCAGCAGAGAACCAGGGGGCCCTGAAGCTTTCTTT
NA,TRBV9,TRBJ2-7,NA,CASSSLGQSYEQYF,TGTGCCAGCAGCAGCTTAGGCCAGTCCTACGAGCAGTACTTC
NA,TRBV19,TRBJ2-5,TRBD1,CASRDRGLETQYF,TGTGCCAGCAGGGACAGGGGGCTGGAGACCCAGTACTTC
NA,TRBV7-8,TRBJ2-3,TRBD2,CASSLDRGVDTQYF,TGTGCCAGCAGCCTAGACCGGGGGGTAGATACGCAGTATTTT
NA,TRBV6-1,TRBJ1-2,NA,CASSAGGYYGYTF,TGTGCCAGCAGTGCGGGGGGCTACTATGGCTACACCTTC
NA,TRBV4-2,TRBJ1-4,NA,CASSQDRGGNEKLFF,TGTGCCAGCAGCCAAGATCGGGGGGGTAATGAAAAACTGTTTTTT
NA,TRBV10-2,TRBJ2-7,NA,CASSEVGPFPEQYF,TGCGCCAGCAGTGAAGTCGGGCCGTTCCCCGAGCAGTACTTC
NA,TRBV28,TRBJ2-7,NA,CASSSGSYEQYF,TGTGCCAGCAGTTCAGGGTCCTACGAGCAGTACTTC
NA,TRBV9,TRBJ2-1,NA,CASSVGNYLDEQFF,TGTGCCAGCAGCGTAGGTAATTATCTCGATGAGCAGTTCTTC